This passage covers 15 T cell receptor beta chains from one sample sequenced in a study of T cell changes during pregnancy in multiple sclerosis. The data were produced by immunoSEQ multiplex PCR, yet TCRdb's version contains in-frame clones alone and is incomplete. Here the sample spans tens of thousands of clones, just over 90% being singletons. The sequenced sample was peripheral blood, obtained in the first trimester of pregnancy. These receptors originate from a female donor with multiple sclerosis, enrolled in a pregnancy study.

This clone showed up just once. The gene calls are TRBV11-2 and TRBJ2-1; 13 positions agree with TRBD2. J was trimmed by 4 bases and V by 4 bases; bases with no gene match: 7. In germline, CDR1 is SGHAT, CDR2 FQNNGV. The CDR3 loop spans 17 amino acids. The CDR3, as DNA: TGTGCCAGCAGCTGGCTGGGGACTAGCGGGATGTACAATGAGCAGTTCTTC. Amino acids: CASSWLGTSGMYNEQFF.

The chain recombines TRBV18 with TRBJ2-1; 9 nucleotides align to TRBD2. Looked up from germline, CDR1 is KGHSH and CDR2 is LQKENI. The CDR3 extends over 16 amino acids. The J segment lost 9 bases and the V segment lost 2 bases, leaving 11 bases of the junction unmatched. The CDR3 region has the DNA TGTGCCAGCTCACCAAACTTGGGACTAGCTTTTAGTGAGCAGTTCTTC. This translates into CASSPNLGLAFSEQFF.

This clone came up once. The chain uses TRBV5-1 and TRBJ2-5; 8 bases match TRBD1. Germline V lookup: CDR1 SGHRS, CDR2 YFSETQ. This CDR3 spans 13 amino acids. After removal of 3 bases from V and 5 bases from J, the junction contained 3 bases not matched to a gene. The CDR3 protein is CASSWTGLETQYF. The CDR3 coding sequence is TGCGCCAGCAGCTGGACAGGGTTGGAGACCCAGTACTTC.

The chain couples TRBV7-3 to TRBJ2-7; perhaps TRBD2 as D (6 bases). The CDR3 is made up of 14 amino acids. Looked up from germline, CDR1 is SGHTA and CDR2 is FQGTGA. Trimming pared 1 base from V and 6 bases from J, leaving 13 bases between. The CDR3 region has the DNA TGTGCCAGCAGCTTAAACGGCGGGGCGTTCGAGCAGTACTTC. Translating it yields CASSLNGGAFEQYF.

The J gene is TRBJ2-5, the V gene TRBV5-1; D is possibly TRBD2 (6 bases). Trimming removed 0 bases at V and 5 bases at J, with 14 bases between. Germline-derived CDR1 and CDR2 are SGHRS and YFSETQ. The CDR3 has 15 amino acids. CDR3 residues: CASSLAPSASETQYF. In DNA form, the CDR3 reads TGCGCCAGCAGCTTGGCACCTAGCGCGTCGGAGACCCAGTACTTC.

This sequence joins TRBV28 and TRBJ1-1; tentative D call: TRBD1 (5 bases). CDR3 length: 16 residues. V was pared by 1 base and J by 4 bases, with 16 bases between. In germline, CDR1 is MDHEN, CDR2 SYDVKM. The CDR3 reads CASSLFSPGQATEAFF. The DNA for the CDR3 is TGTGCCAGCAGTTTATTTTCCCCAGGGCAGGCCACTGAAGCTTTCTTT.

The gene calls are TRBV28 and TRBJ2-5; 9 nucleotides match TRBD1. The CDR3 has 14 residues. Per the germline V gene, CDR1 is MDHEN and CDR2 is SYDVKM. Trimming at V came to 4 bases and at J to 5 bases, leaving 5 bases not matched to a gene. The CDR3 nucleotides read TGTGCCAGCAGTTCCCCCGGGACAGGGGAGACCCAGTACTTC. This translates into CASSSPGTGETQYF.

The genes are TRBV7-2 and TRBJ2-5; D is possibly TRBD2 (6 bases). This CDR3 is 15 amino acids long. The V end was cut by 3 bases, the J end by 5 bases, with 16 bases between. Per germline, CDR1 SGHTA and CDR2 FQGNSA. For the CDR3, the DNA is TGTGCCAGCAGCTTCCGGCTGCGGGGCTCGGAGACCCAGTACTTC. This encodes CASSFRLRGSETQYF.

CDR3 sequence (DNA): TGTGCCAGCAGCTTAATTGGGACTAGCGGGGATAGTCGAAATGAGCAGTTCTTC. Residues: CASSLIGTSGDSRNEQFF. The chain uses TRBV7-3 and TRBJ2-1, with 13 bases lining up with TRBD2. Trimming took 1 base from V and 7 from J; bases not matched to a gene: 10. This CDR3 has 18 amino acids. The germline V gene has CDR1 SGHTA and CDR2 FQGTGA.

This sequence joins TRBV11-1 and TRBJ2-1, with a tentative D call TRBD1 (5 bases). The V end lost 5 bases, the J end lost 4 bases, and 6 bases lay between the germline ends. Per germline, CDR1 SGHAT and CDR2 FQDESV (reference sequence). CDR3 size: 12 residues. For the CDR3, the DNA is TGTGCCAGCAGCGCAGGGTACAATGAGCAGTTCTTC. It yields the protein CASSAGYNEQFF.

The V gene is TRBV28, the J gene TRBJ2-5, with 10 bases fitting TRBD2. Germline V CDR1 and CDR2: MDHEN, SYDVKM. This CDR3 spans 18 amino acids. The V and J ends lost 7 bases and 0 bases, in that order; junction bases with no gene match: 14. CDR3 nucleotides: TGTGCCAGCAAACCCCTGGCACTAGCGGGGATATACCAAGAGACCCAGTACTTC. It is translated as CASKPLALAGIYQETQYF.

The chain is built from TRBV5-1 and TRBJ1-3; D call uncertain. Between the trimmed V and J ends, which lost 3 bases and 2 bases, there was a span of 12 bases. Germline lookup yields CDR1 SGHRS and CDR2 YFSETQ. The CDR3 is 15 residues long. CDR3 sequence (DNA): TGCGCCAGCAGCTCCTCTACCGGGACTGGAAACACCATATATTTT. Translation gives CASSSSTGTGNTIYF.

This CDR3 is CASKGQGGYNEQFF. For the CDR3, the DNA is TGTGCCAGCAAGGGACAGGGGGGATACAATGAGCAGTTCTTC. V and J are TRBV6-1 and TRBJ2-1; TRBD1 agrees at 11 bases. The length of the CDR3 is 14 residues. V lost 7 bases, J lost 4 bases, and 3 bases stayed unmatched. From germline, CDR1 is MNHNS and CDR2 SASEGT.

The chain joins TRBV6-5 to TRBJ2-3, with D perhaps matching TRBD2 (6 bases). CDR3 length: 15 amino acids. V was trimmed by 4 bases and J by 4 bases, leaving 15 bases between them. Germline V gives CDR1 MNHEY, CDR2 SVGAGI. The CDR3 here is CASSSRGGVPDTQYF. The DNA for the CDR3 is TGTGCCAGCAGTTCCCGTGGAGGGGTGCCAGATACGCAGTATTTT.

The chain uses TRBV7-2 and TRBJ2-1; D remains ambiguous. The CDR3 is 12 residues long. V was clipped by 2 bases and J by 10 bases, with 9 bases between them. CDR1 and CDR2 from the germline V gene are SGHTA and FQGNSA. CDR3 loop: CASSLLGPEQFF. CDR3 in DNA: TGTGCCAGCAGCTTACTAGGCCCCGAGCAGTTCTTC. Drawing the rest from reference TRBV7-2 and TRBJ2-1, the complete variable domain is GAGVSQSPSNKVTEKGKDVELRCDPISGHTALYWYRQSLGQGLEFLIYFQGNSAPDKSGLPSDRFSAERTGGSVSTLTIQRTQQEDSAVYLCASSLLGPEQFFGPGTRLTVL.